This T cell receptor beta chain was retrieved from a study of T cell responses to AZD1222 COVID-19 vaccine. Comment on this clone: Its antigen is undetermined.

Deletions cut 5 bases from V and 3 bases from J, with 13 bases between. The CDR3 totals 14 residues. CDR1 is MDHEN, CDR2 SYDVKM, per germline. The assay was immunoSEQ multiplex PCR, and TCRdb's table has in-frame clones only and misses some. Of fewer than 85,000 clones in the sample, approximately 90% were seen once. Whole-study findings and limits: Spike as a whole was targeted by vaccine-associated CD4 TCRs, dominant at 160-218 and 743-854. Unmutated regions of variants are reportedly targeted by nearly half of spike-specific TCRs.

This clonotype was sampled from an adult who received the MenACWY meningococcal vaccine as a control. The material sequenced was peripheral blood, taken 28 days after the second dose of the MenACWY control vaccine. The V call is TRBV28, the J call TRBJ1-1, with a possible D match to TRBD1 (5 bases). CDR3 DNA sequence: TGTGCCAGCAGTCCGACGGGGGGGTACACTGAAGCTTTCTTT. Protein product: CASSPTGGYTEAFF.